This T cell receptor (beta chain) appears in the sequencing data of a study of T cell changes during pregnancy in multiple sclerosis. Method: immunoSEQ multiplex PCR; TCRdb's copy keeps in-frame clones and lacks some. Of over 60,000 clones in the sample, roughly 91% were seen once. CDR1 SGHTA and CDR2 FQGNSA come from the germline V gene. V lost 10 bases and J lost 4, with 16 bases in between. CDR3 length: 13 residues. The sequence came from a female donor in good health, enrolled as a control in a pregnancy study. The chain joins TRBV7-2 to TRBJ1-1; D gene uncertain. The specimen comprised peripheral blood, sampled in the third trimester of pregnancy. In DNA, the CDR3 is TGTGCCACCCTTAGTTGGGCCGGCACTGAAGCTTTCTTT. Translating gives CATLSWAGTEAFF.